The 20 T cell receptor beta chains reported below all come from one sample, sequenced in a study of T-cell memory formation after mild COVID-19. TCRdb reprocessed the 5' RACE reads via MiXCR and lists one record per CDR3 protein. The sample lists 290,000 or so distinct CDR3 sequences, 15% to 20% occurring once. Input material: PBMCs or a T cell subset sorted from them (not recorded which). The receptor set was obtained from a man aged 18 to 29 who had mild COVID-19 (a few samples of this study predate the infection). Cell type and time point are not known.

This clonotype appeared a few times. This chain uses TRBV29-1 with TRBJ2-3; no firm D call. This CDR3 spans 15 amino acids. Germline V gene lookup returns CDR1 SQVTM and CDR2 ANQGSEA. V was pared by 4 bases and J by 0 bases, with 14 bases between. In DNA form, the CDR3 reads TGCAGCGTTGGAGCCACCGCGTTTAGCACAGATACGCAGTATTTT. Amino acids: CSVGATAFSTDTQYF.

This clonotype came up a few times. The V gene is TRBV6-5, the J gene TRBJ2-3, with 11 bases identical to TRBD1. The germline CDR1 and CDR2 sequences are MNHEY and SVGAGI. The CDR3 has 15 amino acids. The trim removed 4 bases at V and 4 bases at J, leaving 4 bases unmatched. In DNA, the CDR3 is TGTGCCAGCAGTTCCCGGACAGGGGGCGCAGATACGCAGTATTTT. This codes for CASSSRTGGADTQYF.

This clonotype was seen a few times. This chain's CDR3 is CAISRDRGSTDTQYF. For the CDR3, the DNA is TGTGCCATCAGTCGGGACAGGGGCTCCACAGATACGCAGTATTTT. The V and J genes are TRBV10-3 and TRBJ2-3; TRBD1 agrees at 10 bases. This CDR3 is built from 15 residues. Germline CDR1 reads ENHRY; CDR2 reads SYGVKD. Trimming cost V 5 bases and J 2 bases; bases outside gene matches: 4.

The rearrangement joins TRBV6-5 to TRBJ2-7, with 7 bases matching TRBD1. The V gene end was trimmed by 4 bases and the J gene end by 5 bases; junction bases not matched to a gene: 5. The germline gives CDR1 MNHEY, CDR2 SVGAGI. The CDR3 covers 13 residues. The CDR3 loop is CASSSAGGNEQYF. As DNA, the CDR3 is TGTGCCAGCAGTTCCGCAGGGGGAAACGAGCAGTACTTC.

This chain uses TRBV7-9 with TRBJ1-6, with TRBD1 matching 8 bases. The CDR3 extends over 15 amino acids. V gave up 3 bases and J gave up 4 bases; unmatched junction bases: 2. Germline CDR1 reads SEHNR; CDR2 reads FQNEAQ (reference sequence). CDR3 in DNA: TGTGCCAGCAGCTTGACAGGGGATTATAATTCACCCCTCCACTTT. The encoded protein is CASSLTGDYNSPLHF.

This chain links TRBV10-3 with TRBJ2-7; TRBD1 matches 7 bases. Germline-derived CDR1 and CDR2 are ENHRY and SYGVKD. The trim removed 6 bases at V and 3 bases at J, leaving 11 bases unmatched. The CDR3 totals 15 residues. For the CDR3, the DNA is TGTGCCATCAGGGATATGACAGGGTTGAACTACGAGCAGTACTTC. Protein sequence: CAIRDMTGLNYEQYF.

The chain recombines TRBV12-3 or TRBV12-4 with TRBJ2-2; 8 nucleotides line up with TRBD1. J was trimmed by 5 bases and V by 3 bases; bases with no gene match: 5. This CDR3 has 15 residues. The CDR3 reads CASSLSRGRTGELFF. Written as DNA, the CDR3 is TGTGCCAGCAGTTTGTCCAGGGGGCGGACCGGGGAGCTGTTTTTT.

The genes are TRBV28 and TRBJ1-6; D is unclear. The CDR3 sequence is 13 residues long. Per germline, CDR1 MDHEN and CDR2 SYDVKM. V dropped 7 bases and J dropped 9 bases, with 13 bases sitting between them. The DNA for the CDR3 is TGTGCCAGCACGACCGAACCAGGTTCACCCCTCCACTTT. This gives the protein CASTTEPGSPLHF.

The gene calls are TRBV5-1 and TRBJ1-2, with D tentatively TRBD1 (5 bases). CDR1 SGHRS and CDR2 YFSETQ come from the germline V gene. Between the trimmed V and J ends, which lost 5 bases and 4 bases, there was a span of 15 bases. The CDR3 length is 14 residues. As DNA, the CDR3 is TGCGCCAGCAGTCCCGAGGGAGGGGTCTATGGCTACACCTTC. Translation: CASSPEGGVYGYTF.

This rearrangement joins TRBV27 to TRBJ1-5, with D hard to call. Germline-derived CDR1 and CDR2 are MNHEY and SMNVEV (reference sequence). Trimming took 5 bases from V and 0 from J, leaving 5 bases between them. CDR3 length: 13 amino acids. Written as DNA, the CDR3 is TGTGCCAGCAGTCCCCGTAGCAATCAGCCCCAGCATTTT. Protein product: CASSPRSNQPQHF.

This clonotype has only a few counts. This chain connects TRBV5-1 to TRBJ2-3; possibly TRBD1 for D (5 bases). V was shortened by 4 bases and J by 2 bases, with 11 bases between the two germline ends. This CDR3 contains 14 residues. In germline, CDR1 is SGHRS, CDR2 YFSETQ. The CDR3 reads CASSGDSITDTQYF. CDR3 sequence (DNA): TGCGCCAGCAGCGGCGACAGTATCACAGATACGCAGTATTTT.

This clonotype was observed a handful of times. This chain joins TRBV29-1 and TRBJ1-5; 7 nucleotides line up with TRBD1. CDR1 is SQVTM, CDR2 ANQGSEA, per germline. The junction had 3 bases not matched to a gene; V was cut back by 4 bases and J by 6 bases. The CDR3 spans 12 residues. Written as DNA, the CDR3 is TGCAGCGTTGGGACAGGCGGTCAGCCCCAGCATTTT. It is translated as CSVGTGGQPQHF.

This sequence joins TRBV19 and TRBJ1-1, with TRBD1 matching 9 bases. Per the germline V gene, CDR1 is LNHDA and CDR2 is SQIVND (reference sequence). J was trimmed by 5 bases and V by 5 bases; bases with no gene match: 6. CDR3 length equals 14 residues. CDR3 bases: TGTGCCAGTAGTTTCGACAGGGGGGGGACTGAAGCTTTCTTT. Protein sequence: CASSFDRGGTEAFF.

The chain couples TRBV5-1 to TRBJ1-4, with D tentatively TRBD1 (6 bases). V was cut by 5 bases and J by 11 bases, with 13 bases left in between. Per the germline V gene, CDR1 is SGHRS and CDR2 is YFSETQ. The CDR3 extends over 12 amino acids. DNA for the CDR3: TGCGCCAGCAGGGCGGAGGGGGGTAAACTGTTTTTT. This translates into CASRAEGGKLFF. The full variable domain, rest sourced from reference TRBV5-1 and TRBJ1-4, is KAGVTQTPRYLIKTRGQQVTLSCSPISGHRSVSWYQQTPGQGLQFLFEYFSETQRNKGNFPGRFSGRQFSNSRSEMNVSTLELGDSALYLCASRAEGGKLFFGSGTQLSVL.

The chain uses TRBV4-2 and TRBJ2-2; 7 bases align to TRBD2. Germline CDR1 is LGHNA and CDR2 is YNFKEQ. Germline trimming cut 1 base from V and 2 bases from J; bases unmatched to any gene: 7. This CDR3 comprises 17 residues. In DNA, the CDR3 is TGTGCCAGCAGCCAAGGGCGTGGGGGGGTCAACACCGGGGAGCTGTTTTTT. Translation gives CASSQGRGGVNTGELFF.

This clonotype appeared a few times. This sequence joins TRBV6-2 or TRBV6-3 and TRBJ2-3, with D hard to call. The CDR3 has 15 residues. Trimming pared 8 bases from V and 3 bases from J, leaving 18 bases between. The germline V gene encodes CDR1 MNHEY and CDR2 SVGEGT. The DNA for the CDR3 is TGTGCCAGCGGTCCTCGACCGGGTGCTACAGATACGCAGTATTTT. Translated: CASGPRPGATDTQYF.

In DNA form, the CDR3 reads TGTGCCAGCAGCTTAGATGTGACCCAGTACTTC. Translation: CASSLDVTQYF. This chain links TRBV11-2 with TRBJ2-5; D is undetermined. CDR1 is SGHAT, CDR2 FQNNGV, per germline. The V and J ends lost 0 bases and 7 bases respectively, with 3 bases between them. This CDR3 spans 11 amino acids.

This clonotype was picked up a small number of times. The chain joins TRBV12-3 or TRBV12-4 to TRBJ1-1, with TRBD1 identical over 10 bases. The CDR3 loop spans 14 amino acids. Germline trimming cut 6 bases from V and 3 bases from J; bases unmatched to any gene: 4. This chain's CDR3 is CASSRQGAYTEAFF. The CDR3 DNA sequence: TGTGCCAGCAGCAGACAGGGGGCCTACACTGAAGCTTTCTTT.

CDR3: CASSVATGSYGYTF. The CDR3 coding sequence is TGTGCCAGCAGCGTAGCAACAGGGTCCTATGGCTACACCTTC. The chain uses TRBV9 and TRBJ1-2; D may be TRBD1 (6 bases). CDR1 SGDLS and CDR2 YYNGEE come from the germline V gene. This CDR3 has 14 amino acids. The germline V and J ends were trimmed by 0 bases and 4 bases, with 10 bases remaining between them.

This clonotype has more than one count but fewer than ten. This CDR3 reads CASSSGLAGGTRETQYF. The CDR3 DNA follows: TGTGCCAGCAGCAGCGGCTTGGCTGGGGGGACCCGTGAGACCCAGTACTTC. V and J are TRBV6-2 or TRBV6-3 and TRBJ2-5, with D possibly TRBD2 on 6 matching bases. V was trimmed by 6 bases and J by 5 bases, leaving 25 bases between them. This CDR3 has 17 amino acids. Germline lookup yields CDR1 MNHEY and CDR2 SVGEGT.